This T cell receptor beta chain was identified during a study of blood T cell repertoires in COVID-19. Study background: The origin of the acute and convalescent COVID-19 samples was the United States, Italy and Spain. Sample material is recorded as cDNA or gDNA derived from T cells, B-cell-depleted T cells, or PBMCs.

Original handling: Nucleated cell number was recorded as an estimate derived from reference gene primer amplification. Generated by immunoSEQ multiplex PCR, the TCRdb table keeps only in-frame clones and is missing some. V and J calls and clone size follow that table, whereas D and trimming were derived from the DNA. The repertoire has around 76,000 clones, over 60% of them found once; the top ten carry 25% to 30%. The V end was cut by 0 bases, the J end by 0 bases, with 6 bases between. Per the germline V gene, CDR1 is LGHNA and CDR2 is YSLEER. The CDR3 contains 14 residues. The chain links TRBV4-3 to TRBJ2-7; D ambiguous. The origin of this receptor is an elderly woman with active or convalescent COVID-19. Sequences were obtained from peripheral blood. CDR3 DNA: TGCGCCAGCAGCCAAGACGCCTACTCCTACGAGCAGTACTTC. This sequence encodes CASSQDAYSYEQYF.